This TCR beta chain appears in the sequencing data of a study of CD8 T cells in ankylosing spondylitis (dated by TCRdb to the late 2010s). In the study overall: T cell receptor beta repertoires were profiled in healthy donors and ankylosing spondylitis patients so that disease-linked TCR variants could be found. In total, the full study cohort was made up of approximately 99 healthy donors and approximately 27 ankylosing spondylitis patients. Peripheral blood samples were taken, and synovial fluid was additionally collected from ankylosing spondylitis patients. What the research found in general, with its limitations: The disease-linked clones had a CD8+ phenotype and were found at relatively low frequencies in peripheral blood. Some motif variants had previously been reported in the synovial fluid and blood of reactive arthritis patients, which suggests shared mechanisms of disease initiation. A TCR beta motif of several highly homologous amino acid variants appeared characteristic of blood from ankylosing spondylitis patients. According to the report, matched synovial fluid samples from ankylosing spondylitis patients were significantly enriched for the disease-linked clones.

Sequencing instrument: Illumina HiSeq 2500. Quantitative 5'-RACE with molecular barcodes was used to prepare TCR beta libraries. In the source study's methods: A new computational method based on a probabilistic model of VDJ rearrangement was used to identify disease-linked TCR variants. The raw public data were reprocessed by TCRdb itself: fastp quality trimming at Q25, MiXCR clonotype calling, in-frame beta chains only. A single entry per CDR3 protein holds the most common genes and DNA from its merged rows. V and J calls and clone size were set by TCRdb, not the authors. Present in this sample are 200,000 or so distinct CDR3 sequences, 15% to 20% of which were seen just once. The ten top clones hold approximately 4% of the sample. In its sample, this clonotype was seen many times. Which antigen it targets is not known. There are no base qualities to consult, and no much larger clone falls within one base.

According to the germline V gene, CDR1 reads SGHRS and CDR2 reads YFSETQ. Including cysteine and phenylalanine, the CDR3 has 14 amino acids. The DNA shown is the 42-base CDR3, in frame from base 1. Deletion took 0 bases off V and 5 bases off J, with a span of 8 bases between the germline ends. The chain is made from TRBV5-1 and TRBJ2-2; a confident D gene designation cannot be given. Material for sequencing was blood, either unsorted or a sorted T cell fraction (not recorded which). The source is a male donor aged 5 to 30 with ankylosing spondylitis or in good health (not recorded which). Donor details come from another sample of the same person, matched by shared clones. The encoded CDR3 is CASSLGRSTGELFF. The sequenced DNA is TGCGCCAGCAGCTTGGGCCGTTCAACCGGGGAGCTGTTTTTT.